Given below is one T cell receptor (beta chain) in context. Germline CDR1 reads MNHEY; CDR2 reads SMNVEV (reference sequence). After removal of 4 bases from V and 2 bases from J, the junction contained 7 bases not matched to a gene. This CDR3 region has 15 residues. Measured with immunoSEQ multiplex PCR; TCRdb has only the in-frame clones, and not every one. This sample has roughly 150,000 clones; 75% to 80% occur once, and the top ten carry 14%. This sample was taken from a study of blood T cell repertoires in COVID-19. The specimen was peripheral blood. The source is a woman of 80 years or more with acute or convalescent COVID-19. The J gene is TRBJ1-1, the V gene TRBV27; 7 nucleotides agree with TRBD1. The CDR3 bases are TGTGCCAGCAGTTCTTCCGGGACAGTTAACACTGAAGCTTTCTTT. Translating gives CASSSSGTVNTEAFF.